This T cell receptor beta chain derives from a study of shared clonotypes between healthy human individuals (dated by TCRdb to the early 2020s). Study-level background: The cohort comprised two women and three men aged 18 to 49 years. To increase sequencing depth and limit assay-specific biases, different laboratories used diverse techniques to prepare libraries and sequence TCR repertoires. For each donor, CD4 naive and CD4 memory were each run on three plates, CD8 naive on two plates, and CD8 memory on one plate. To estimate repertoire size and how much clonotypes are shared between individuals, the study performed deep sequencing of blood TCR repertoires from a handful of healthy adults. Between about 0.8 and 8.9 billion PBMCs per donor were obtained by leukapheresis. Study-level results and caveats: About 5% of naive CD4, more than 3% of naive CD8, approximately 2.2% of memory CD4, and 0.35% to 0.4% of memory CD8 clonotypes were shared across several donors. Naive subsets generally had larger estimated clonotype richness than memory subsets did. Incomplete sequencing was indicated by rarefaction of sorted-subset datasets, despite the large sequencing depth. Sampling was restricted to blood, and TCR repertoires in tissues likely differ from the TCR repertoires found in blood. Because the study included a small number of donors, the genetic and exposure-history diversity represented was limited. Pairwise subsampling led to the expectation that sequencing depth would affect the degree of clonotype sharing among donors. Compared with non-shared clonotypes, the clonotypes found in all four sorted-subset donors had higher generation probabilities.

Using the deep immunoSEQ assay, TCR CDR3 regions were amplified from genomic DNA by multiplex PCR. For each cell subset, the extracted genomic DNA was distributed evenly across all wells of several immunoSEQ 96-well plates, and each plate served as one replicate. For sorted subsets, each replicate PCR was loaded with around 200 ng genomic DNA, equivalent to 30,000 or so T cell genomes. Purified libraries were quantified with a Qubit 3.0 fluorometer, sized on a Bioanalyzer 2100, and re-quantified with the KAPA Library Quantification kit. Every immunoSEQ 96-well plate was sequenced on a dedicated single-read 150-cycle Illumina NextSeq 550 flow cell. The authors processed their data as follows. The immunoSEQ output contained only junctional sequences without quality scores, so filtering could not match that applied to full-length reads. To assign V/J genes and CDR3, sequences were annotated against IMGT germline references using PyIR, a Python wrapper for IgBLAST v1.9. Reads were filtered out if the reads had weak V/J assignments (E-value above 1e-6), no CDR3, stop codons, out-of-frame junctions, or ambiguous translated residues. V3J clonotypes were defined as sequences sharing the same inferred V gene, J gene, and CDR3 amino acid sequence. To compute the percentage overlap between repertoires, the number of shared unique clonotypes was divided by the size of the smaller repertoire. RTK rarefaction, the Chao1 estimator, and Recon v2.1 estimates of unobserved clonotypes were used to assess repertoire richness. For all TCRbeta clonotypes obtained by the gDNA method from a few donors, generation probabilities were computed with OLGA. The immuneACCESS repertoire file appears here via TCRdb, limited to in-frame rearrangements. These files lack a portion of the clones; in checked studies, under half of the deficit traces to unresolved V genes, and the cause of the others is not known. That table supplies the V and J calls and clone size; D and trimming were determined from the DNA. In all, the sample holds 2 million to 2.5 million clones, and more than 85% of those were seen once. Approximately 0.35% of the sample belongs to the ten largest clones.

Details on this clone: Its cognate antigen has yet to be identified. Within one base of it there is no much larger clone, and no base qualities were kept.

Donors were healthy HIV-negative adults with no recently reported acute infections or vaccinations. Every donor was a Caucasian adult living in Nashville, Tennessee, USA. CD4+ T cells were enriched through magnetic negative selection, after which naive cells were positively selected on CD45RA and the remaining negative fraction served as the memory subset. Blood was collected by leukapheresis, and PBMCs were isolated by Ficoll-Histopaque density gradient centrifugation and then cryopreserved in liquid nitrogen vapor phase. Purity and quantity of every magnetically sorted T cell population were checked by analytical flow cytometry. Genomic DNA was isolated from every sorted fraction and measured by UV absorbance on a Nanodrop 2000c. From the cysteine through the phenylalanine, the CDR3 covers 15 amino acids. The read is trimmed to its CDR3 DNA, 45 bases read in frame from base 1. CDR1 is given as SGHKS and CDR2 as YYEKEE, both from the germline V gene (reference sequence). Relative to germline, V is 6 bases shorter and J is 2 bases shorter, with 18 bases between their ends.

This receptor was identified in a man younger than 35 in good health. Some clones in this sample may be carry-over from other donors' samples. The sequence links TRBV5-5 to TRBJ2-7; no D gene is confidently identified. The sequencing input was naive CD4+ T cells from PBMCs. Sample cell subset or site, as interpreted from the label and publication: CD45RA+ positively selected. The CDR3 has the sequence CASTSYPSPPYEQYF. The nucleotide sequence is given as TGTGCCAGCACCTCCTACCCCAGTCCCCCCTACGAGCAGTACTTC. Where the CDR3 stops, the reference TRBV5-5 and TRBJ2-7 genes take over; the full variable domain is DAGVTQSPTHLIKTRGQQVTLRCSPISGHKSVSWYQQVLGQGPQFIFQYYEKEERGRGNFPDRFSARQFPNYSSELNVNALLLGDSALYLCASTSYPSPPYEQYFGPGTRLTVT.